This T cell receptor beta chain was captured by sequencing in a study of technical replicates of blood from a few donors. Germline assignment: CDR1 MDHEN and CDR2 SYDVKM. The V segment lost 6 bases and the J segment 0 bases; nucleotides outside the gene matches: 6. The CDR3 covers 15 residues. Generated by immunoSEQ multiplex PCR, the TCRdb table keeps only in-frame clones and is missing some. The sample contains tens of thousands of clones, approximately 93% of which appear only once. The chain links TRBV28 to TRBJ2-7, with 9 bases lining up with TRBD2. This sequence originates from a human donor in good health. Sequenced sample: T cells isolated from PBMCs. The CDR3 reads CASRATSGYSYEQYF. The DNA of the CDR3 is TGTGCCAGCAGGGCCACTAGCGGGTACTCCTACGAGCAGTACTTC. Full variable domain (missing parts from reference TRBV28 and TRBJ2-7): DVKVTQSSRYLVKRTGEKVFLECVQDMDHENMFWYRQDPGLGLRLIYFSYDVKMKEKGDIPEGYSVSREKKERFSLILESASTNQTSMYLCASRATSGYSYEQYFGPGTRLTVT.